This entry lists 9 T cell receptor beta chains sequenced from one sample in a study of T-cell memory formation after mild COVID-19. TCRdb independently ran MiXCR on the 5' RACE reads; one entry per CDR3 protein. The repertoire includes roughly 450,000 distinct CDR3 sequences, roughly 18% of them detected once, and about 12% sits in the top ten. Material: PBMCs or a T cell subset sorted from them (not recorded which). The receptors come from an adult woman who had mild COVID-19 (a few samples of this study predate the infection). Cell type and time point are not known.

This clonotype was recorded many times. The chain links TRBV4-1 to TRBJ2-3, with 15 positions matching TRBD2. V trimming: 2 bases; J trimming: 6 bases; junction bases outside the gene matches: 12. The germline gives CDR1 MGHRA, CDR2 YSYEKL. This CDR3 contains 19 residues. The CDR3 DNA is TGCGCCAGCAGCCAACCATCCTACGGGACTAGCGGGGGGTTCGATACGCAGTATTTT. Protein: CASSQPSYGTSGGFDTQYF.

The chain recombines TRBV29-1 with TRBJ1-2; no clear D. CDR1 and CDR2 (germline): SQVTM, ANQGSEA. The CDR3 loop spans 13 amino acids. Trimming took 0 bases from V and 5 from J, leaving 10 bases between them. CDR3 region: CSVEDGKEYGYTF. The CDR3 DNA reads TGCAGCGTTGAAGATGGGAAGGAGTATGGCTACACCTTC.

This chain joins TRBV6-1 and TRBJ1-5; D may be TRBD1 (6 bases). In germline, CDR1 is MNHNS, CDR2 SASEGT. V was trimmed by 2 bases and J by 4 bases, leaving 9 bases between them. The CDR3 sequence is 14 residues long. The chain's CDR3 is CASSEKGGNQPQHF. The CDR3 region has the DNA TGTGCCAGCAGTGAAAAGGGGGGGAATCAGCCCCAGCATTTT.

In its sample, this clonotype was seen a few times. This chain connects TRBV11-2 to TRBJ2-4; 8 bases line up with TRBD2. The germline CDR1 and CDR2 sequences are SGHAT and FQNNGV. The CDR3 is 14 residues long. The V segment lost 2 bases and the J segment 9 bases; nucleotides outside the gene matches: 6. Written as DNA, the CDR3 is TGTGCCAGCAGCTTAAACCCGGGAGGGCCCATTCAGTACTTC. The encoded protein is CASSLNPGGPIQYF.

V gene TRBV5-5 combines with J gene TRBJ2-7, with 7 bases identical to TRBD2. The CDR3 consists of 15 residues. Germline V lookup: CDR1 SGHKS, CDR2 YYEKEE (reference sequence). The trim removed 2 bases at V and 1 base at J, leaving 6 bases unmatched. CDR3 sequence: CASSFVAGDSYEQYF. The DNA of the CDR3 is TGTGCCAGCAGCTTTGTGGCGGGGGATTCCTACGAGCAGTACTTC.

The gene calls are TRBV9 and TRBJ2-6, with D unclear. Trimming cost V 0 bases and J 2 bases, with 9 bases left between them. Germline assignment: CDR1 SGDLS and CDR2 YYNGEE. The CDR3 runs 16 residues. The CDR3 DNA reads as TGTGCCAGCAGCGTAGCCCCGACGGCTGGGGCCAACGTCCTGACTTTC. It is translated as CASSVAPTAGANVLTF.

J is TRBJ2-1 and V is TRBV24-1; 11 nucleotides agree with TRBD2. This CDR3 is 17 amino acids long. Germline values: CDR1 KGHDR, CDR2 SFDVKD. V dropped 5 bases and J dropped 4; count of bases not matched to a gene: 9. The CDR3 loop reads CATSGLLTSGGYNEQFF. The CDR3 region has the DNA TGTGCCACCAGTGGGCTACTAACTAGCGGGGGTTACAATGAGCAGTTCTTC.

The chain carries TRBV15 and TRBJ2-7; D call uncertain. Germline assignment: CDR1 LNHNV and CDR2 YYDKDF (reference sequence). V dropped 0 bases and J dropped 5 bases, with 2 bases sitting between them. The CDR3 runs to 11 residues. CDR3: CATSRDNEQYF. The CDR3 DNA is TGTGCCACCAGCAGAGACAACGAGCAGTACTTC.

The chain is built from TRBV6-5 and TRBJ2-3; 8 bases fit TRBD1. This CDR3 spans 14 amino acids. V lost 2 bases to trimming and J lost 7 bases; unmatched junction nucleotides: 5. The germline gives CDR1 MNHEY, CDR2 SVGAGI. The CDR3 nucleotides are TGTGCCAGCAGTTACCGGGACAGGTTGTATACGCAGTATTTT. Amino acid sequence: CASSYRDRLYTQYF.